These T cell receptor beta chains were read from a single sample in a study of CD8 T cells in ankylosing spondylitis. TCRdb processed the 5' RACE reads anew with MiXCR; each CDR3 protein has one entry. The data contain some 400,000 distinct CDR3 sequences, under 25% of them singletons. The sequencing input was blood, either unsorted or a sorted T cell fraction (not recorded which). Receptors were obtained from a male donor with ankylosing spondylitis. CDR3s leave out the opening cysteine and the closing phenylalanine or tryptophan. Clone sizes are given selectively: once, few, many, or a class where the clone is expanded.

ASSLVGGSVSNEQF	TRBV7-3	few	14
ASSLTTGSNEQY	TRBV5-1	few	12
SARANNGYT	TRBV20-1	many	9
ASSLGTSGSQETQY	TRBV7-2	many	14
AISYTQNTGELF	TRBV10-3	-	12
ATIRDRTNTGELF	TRBV15	few	13
ASSHHTTDRGPSTDTQY	TRBV5-1	-	17
ASSLGISTDTQY	TRBV5-1	many	12
ASSGGIRVAGELF	TRBV25-1	-	13
SASRGLAGFPPS	TRBV20-1	-	12
ASSKGDVMAGTTGDNEQF	TRBV21-1	few	18
ATSRLSGTARWETQY	TRBV15	-	15
ASSEGPGSTEAF	TRBV25-1	-	12
ASSYTGARNEKLF	TRBV7-9	few	13
SARATAYEQY	TRBV20-1	-	10
ASSRQRTDTQY	TRBV28	-	11
SVELAGVDTQY	TRBV29-1	many	11
ASSDPEIGDGENIQY	TRBV6-4	few	15
SASGTSGVYNEQF	TRBV20-1	few	13
ASLPGQLRYEQY	TRBV28	-	12
ASSLLRGGIGEQY	TRBV11-2	-	13
ASSLARRGAF	TRBV5-6	few	10
ASSQDYRLTDTQY	TRBV4-2	many	13
AAGGMDDEQF	TRBV28	-	10
ASSLDPQYNEQF	TRBV5-5	-	12
ASSGNRVNTEAF	TRBV27	-	12
ASSQGQSYGYT	TRBV5-1	few	11
SASYGANNSPLH	TRBV20-1	-	12
SVEFGRRVDTQY	TRBV29-1	few	12
ASSLLGGLIYNEQF	TRBV5-1	-	14
ASSPFSLAGNHEQF	TRBV3-1	-	14
ASSITSTYEQY	TRBV10-3	-	11
ASSLGTRPTANTQY	TRBV5-5	few	14
ATSRDRGPHNEQF	TRBV15	-	13
ASSSDIYNEQF	TRBV5-1	once	11
SARDQGRVTDTQY	TRBV20-1	-	13
ASTPSGRQGFYGYT	TRBV27	-	14
ASRSTGAYGYT	TRBV12-3/TRBV12-4	few	11
AIRSSGDSDNSPLH	TRBV10-3	-	14
ASGLRDRGVNEQF	TRBV12-5	-	13
ASSSAGANVLT	TRBV7-3	few	11
ASSPGPDLPMS	TRBV5-1	-	11
ASSPDRRSTGELF	TRBV12-3/TRBV12-4	-	13
ASSSDRDRDWFNNSPLH	TRBV27	-	17
ASSHEQGVDKNIQY	TRBV4-3	-	14
SGGTSGSGETQY	TRBV29-1	-	12